The source of this TCR beta chain is a study of blood T cell repertoires in COVID-19. V lost 0 bases and J lost 5; bases outside the gene matches: 11. Germline V gives CDR1 MDHEN, CDR2 SYDVKM. CDR3 length: 17 amino acids. The assay was immunoSEQ multiplex PCR, and TCRdb's table has in-frame clones only and misses some. There are 250,000 to 350,000 clones in the sample; more than 70% occur only once, and 11% lies in the top ten. The genes are TRBV28 and TRBJ1-2; TRBD1 agrees at 8 bases. Material: peripheral blood. This TCR was sampled from a woman aged 30 to 39 with COVID-19, enrolled during active disease. The DNA of the CDR3 is TGTGCCAGCAGTTTATGGGACTCGACAGGGGAAAAGTATGGCTACACCTTC. Encoded protein: CASSLWDSTGEKYGYTF.